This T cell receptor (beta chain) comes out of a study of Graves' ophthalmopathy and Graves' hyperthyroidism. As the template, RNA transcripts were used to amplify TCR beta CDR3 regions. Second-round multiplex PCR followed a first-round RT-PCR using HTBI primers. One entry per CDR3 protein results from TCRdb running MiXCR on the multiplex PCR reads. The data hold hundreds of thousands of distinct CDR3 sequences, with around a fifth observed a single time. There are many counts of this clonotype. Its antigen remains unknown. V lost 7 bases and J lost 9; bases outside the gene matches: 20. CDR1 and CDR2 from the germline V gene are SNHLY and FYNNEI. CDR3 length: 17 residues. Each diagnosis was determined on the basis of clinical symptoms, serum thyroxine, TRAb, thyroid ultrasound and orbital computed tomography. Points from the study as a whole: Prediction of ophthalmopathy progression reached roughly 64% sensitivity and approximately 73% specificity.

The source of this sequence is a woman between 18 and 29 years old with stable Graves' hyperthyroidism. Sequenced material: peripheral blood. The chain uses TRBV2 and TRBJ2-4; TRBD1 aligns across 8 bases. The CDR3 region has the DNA TGTGCCAGCATTCGAGAAACCGGGACAGGAGGTTCTGGCATTCAGTACTTC. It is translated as CASIRETGTGGSGIQYF.